This paragraph covers one TCR beta chain sequence. Its target is not known. With a much larger clone just one base away, this may be a read error. Arm-PCR of CDR3 regions with iRepertoire HTBI primers generated TCR beta libraries. A single record per CDR3 protein comes from TCRdb applying MiXCR to the multiplex PCR reads. The sample has hundreds of thousands of distinct CDR3 sequences; under 20% are singletons. This sample was taken from a study of regulatory T cells in long-lasting Graves disease. Overall study findings and caveats: Relative to newly diagnosed Graves' patients, persistent ones had lower TCR diversity.

Described time point: newly diagnosed GD, antithyroid drugs for less than 3 months. PBMC-extracted RNA yielded the TCR library. EDTA tubes received about 9.6 milliliters of drawn peripheral blood. A further study also used this sample, focusing on T cells in Graves' hyperthyroidism and ophthalmopathy. In that study: Most thyroid clonotypes expanded above 0.001 were also detected in blood.

The source material was peripheral blood mononuclear cells (PBMCs), sampled at new diagnosis, from a patient treated with antithyroid drugs. The origin of this receptor is a woman aged 25-40 years with Graves disease.

CDR3 sequence: CSAFGAGVLSGTDTQYF. The CDR3 DNA is TGCAGTGCTTTTGGAGCGGGAGTTTTATCGGGCACAGATACGCAGTATTTT. V and J are TRBV20-1 and TRBJ2-3, with TRBD2 matching 8 bases. The germline V gene has CDR1 DFQATT and CDR2 SNEGSKA (reference sequence). Trimming at V came to 5 bases and at J to 1 base, leaving 14 bases not matched to a gene. This CDR3 comprises 17 residues.